These 10 T cell receptor beta chains were sequenced from one sample in a study of human T cells and chemical hapten exposure. TCRdb redid the calling of the RACE reads with MiXCR, one entry per CDR3 protein. The sample has 150,000 to 200,000 distinct CDR3 sequences; 20% to 25% are singletons. Time point: patch test 3, about 24 weeks after DPC sensitization. The treatment: therapeutic diphenylcyclopropenone sensitization with weekly scalp DPC. The specimen was whole blood, collected in connection with sensitization to the hapten diphenylcyclopropenone (DPC). The receptor source for this set is a woman between 40 and 55 years old with alopecia areata. Some clones in this sample may be carry-over from other donors' samples.

The chain uses TRBV25-1 and TRBJ2-4; 8 nucleotides match TRBD1. This CDR3 region has 12 residues. Per germline, CDR1 MGHDK and CDR2 SYGVNS. V lost 5 bases, J lost 9 bases, and 3 bases stayed unmatched. The CDR3 coding sequence is TGTGCCAGCAGTCCAGGGGGCGGCATTCAGTACTTC. Translated: CASSPGGGIQYF.

This clonotype was seen many times. J is TRBJ2-3 and V is TRBV13; perhaps D is TRBD1 or TRBD2 (5 bases each). The CDR3 covers 16 residues. Germline loops: CDR1 PRHDT, CDR2 FYEKMQ (reference sequence). V was pared by 5 bases and J by 3 bases, with 18 bases between. CDR3 loop: CASSVRAVKGTDTQYF. CDR3 DNA: TGTGCCAGCAGCGTGCGAGCGGTAAAGGGGACAGATACGCAGTATTTT.

This clonotype came up a few times. The CDR3 is CSVKGLAGGPLDYNEQFF. The DNA of the CDR3 is TGCAGCGTTAAGGGACTAGCGGGAGGGCCATTGGACTACAATGAGCAGTTCTTC. The chain combines TRBV29-1 with TRBJ2-1; 16 bases agree with TRBD2. Trimming took 5 bases from V and 3 from J; bases not matched to a gene: 10. The CDR3 has 18 residues. CDR1 and CDR2 from the germline V gene are SQVTM and ANQGSEA.

In its sample, this clonotype was seen a few times. The chain employs TRBV6-5 and TRBJ2-7; 12 bases match TRBD2. Germline CDR1 and CDR2: MNHEY and SVGAGI. The CDR3 covers 16 residues. V gave up 2 bases and J gave up 0 bases; unmatched junction bases: 2. CDR3 sequence: CASSYASGRVSYEQYF. The CDR3 bases are TGTGCCAGCAGTTACGCTAGCGGGAGGGTCTCCTACGAGCAGTACTTC.

This clonotype was recorded a few times. The J gene is TRBJ2-5, the V gene TRBV7-2, with 8 bases fitting TRBD2. CDR1 is SGHTA, CDR2 FQGNSA, per germline. V shed 6 bases, J shed 2 bases, and the junction held 5 bases outside the gene matches. The CDR3 runs to 14 residues. The CDR3: CASRGTRHQETQYF. The CDR3 DNA is TGTGCCAGCAGGGGGACTAGACATCAAGAGACCCAGTACTTC.

This sequence joins TRBV24-1 and TRBJ1-3; tentatively, D is TRBD1 (5 bases). Deletions cut 7 bases from V and 2 bases from J, with 5 bases between. This CDR3 is built from 12 residues. From germline, CDR1 is KGHDR and CDR2 SFDVKD. The CDR3 DNA sequence: TGTGCCACCAGGGGGCCTGGAAACACCATATATTTT. This gives the protein CATRGPGNTIYF.

This sequence joins TRBV29-1 and TRBJ2-5, with 9 bases matching TRBD2. The CDR3 spans 14 residues. J lost 5 bases, V lost 4 bases, and 8 bases had no gene match. Germline V CDR1 and CDR2: SQVTM, ANQGSEA. The CDR3 DNA is TGCAGCGTTGCCTTAGCGGGAGCCCTTGAGACCCAGTACTTC. Amino acid sequence: CSVALAGALETQYF.

The CDR3 nucleotides are TGTGCCAGCAGTTTCAAGGGGGCGTCTGAAAAACTGTTTTTT. It yields the protein CASSFKGASEKLFF. The chain couples TRBV12-3 or TRBV12-4 to TRBJ1-4; 7 bases fit TRBD1. The CDR3 length is 14 residues. Trimming at V came to 3 bases and at J to 7 bases, leaving 5 bases not matched to a gene.

This clonotype was detected ten times or more. The chain uses TRBV5-1 and TRBJ2-6; 7 bases fit TRBD2. The CDR3 is 15 residues long. Germline V CDR1 and CDR2: SGHRS, YFSETQ. The V and J ends lost 2 bases and 4 bases, in that order; junction bases with no gene match: 3. The CDR3 DNA reads as TGCGCCAGCAGCTTAGGGAGGGTCGGGGCCAACGTCCTGACTTTC. This sequence encodes CASSLGRVGANVLTF.

The chain carries TRBV10-3 and TRBJ1-3, with a weak D call TRBD1 (5 bases). Germline V lookup: CDR1 ENHRY, CDR2 SYGVKD. The CDR3 contains 15 residues. V was cut by 7 bases and J by 0 bases, with 13 bases left in between. The CDR3 DNA sequence: TGTGCCATCAAGGGGCAGGCCGGCTCTGGAAACACCATATATTTT. Translating gives CAIKGQAGSGNTIYF.